The clone carrying this T cell receptor beta chain was counted a single time. No antigen is known for it. The sample is drawn from a study of shared clonotypes between healthy human individuals. Study context: Plates per donor: three CD4 naive, three CD4 memory, two CD8 naive, one CD8 memory. Study-level points and caveats: Some naive CD4 clonotypes, about 5%, turned up in common across a handful of donors. Non-shared clonotypes showed lower generation probabilities than clonotypes common to all four donors.

The V gene lost 5 bases and the J gene lost 6 bases, with 17 bases spanning the gap. This CDR3 has 15 residues. From germline, CDR1 is SGHVS and CDR2 FQNEAQ. Naive CD8 cells comprised CD45RO-negative, CCR7-positively selected cells, excluding terminally differentiated effector memory CD45RA+ cells. All of the donors resided in Nashville, Tennessee, and each was a Caucasian adult. Here immunoSEQ multiplex PCR was the method, and the copy in TCRdb shows in-frame clones only, minus some. The sample carries about 600,000 clones, roughly 98% recorded once. The rearrangement links TRBV7-8 to TRBJ2-1, with D tentatively TRBD1 (5 bases). Sequenced: naive CD8+ T cells sorted from blood. The receptor's source is a man younger than 40 in good health. The CDR3 spells CASSSGLRVLNEQFF. DNA for the CDR3: TGTGCCAGCAGCAGTGGGCTCAGGGTCCTCAATGAGCAGTTCTTC.